This entry describes one T cell receptor (beta chain). This sample is part of a study of cytomegalovirus exposure and HLA in healthy donors. CDR1 is SGDLS and CDR2 is YYNGEE in the germline V gene. Trimming cost V 4 bases and J 5 bases, with 21 bases left between them. The CDR3 is 16 residues long. This PCR relied on a set of 60 Vbeta primers and 13 Jbeta primers. Assay used: immunoSEQ multiplex PCR; TCRdb lists only in-frame clones, some missing. The sample contains approximately 110,000 clones, around 76% of which appear only once. The TCR comes from an older woman in good health and CMV-seropositive. Sequenced sample: PBMCs. The V gene is TRBV9, the J gene TRBJ1-2; D is ambiguous. The CDR3: CASSLQRAGMGYGYTF. The CDR3 coding sequence is TGTGCCAGCAGCCTCCAGAGGGCAGGAATGGGGTATGGCTACACCTTC.